This TCR beta chain was identified in a study of cytomegalovirus exposure and HLA in healthy donors. Looking at the study overall: It was reported in a later analysis that the roughly 120 validation repertoires used the same platform as the approximately 670 first-cohort repertoires. Study outcomes and limitations: The CMV antigen specificity of a few CMV-associated chains was confirmed through in vitro analysis. A later analysis found first-cohort TCR clusters tended to co-occur in the 110 or so validation repertoires. The study recorded fewer than 200 TCR beta chains that were cytomegalovirus-associated.

Germline loops: CDR1 SGHNT, CDR2 YYREEE (reference sequence). The CDR3 is 14 amino acids. The V gene end was trimmed by 7 bases and the J gene end by 5 bases; junction bases not matched to a gene: 11. Turning to this clone: Antigen specificity is unknown.

Measured with immunoSEQ multiplex PCR; TCRdb has only the in-frame clones, and not every one. The table lists 170,000 or so clones, approximately 83% of them singletons, with around 2.8% in the top ten. The rearrangement links TRBV5-4 to TRBJ1-1; 7 nucleotides match TRBD1. Sequencing used PBMCs. This sequence was found in a woman under 30 in good health and CMV-seropositive. The CDR3 DNA sequence: TGTGCCAGCGGGGACTCGACAGGGCGGACTGAAGCTTTCTTT. It encodes CASGDSTGRTEAFF.